This T cell receptor beta chain was identified in a study of response to subunit inactivated influenza vaccine. TCRdb recomputed calls from the RT-PCR reads with MiXCR, one row per CDR3 protein. The data contain fewer than 550,000 distinct CDR3 sequences, about 25% of them seen just once; the ten biggest clones take up under 2.5%. CDR3 length equals 13 residues. After removal of 5 bases from V and 8 bases from J, the junction contained 8 bases not matched to a gene. The germline V gene has CDR1 SGHVS and CDR2 FQNEAQ. The gene calls are TRBV7-8 and TRBJ2-7, with TRBD2 matching over 8 bases. Sequencing used CD4+ T cells sorted from PBMCs, obtained 4 to 6 days after vaccination. This TCR was sampled from a man aged 45-65 years who received an inactivated influenza vaccine. In DNA form, the CDR3 reads TGTGCCAGCAGCAGAAGCGGGGGATCCCAGCAGTACTTC. Translation: CASSRSGGSQQYF. Using reference TRBV7-8 and TRBJ2-7 for the parts outside the CDR3, the full variable domain is GAGVSQSPRYKVAKRGQDVALRCDPISGHVSLFWYQQALGQGPEFLTYFQNEAQLDKSGLPSDRFFAERPEGSVSTLKIQRTQQEDSAVYLCASSRSGGSQQYFGPGTRLTVT.